This passage covers 11 T cell receptor beta chains from one sample sequenced in a study of blood T cell repertoires in COVID-19. Generated by immunoSEQ multiplex PCR, the TCRdb table keeps only in-frame clones and is missing some. The sample records fewer than 150,000 clones, 65% to 85% being singletons. The source material was peripheral blood. These receptors all stem from a man between 50 and 59 years old with acute or convalescent COVID-19.

V gene TRBV7-6 combines with J gene TRBJ1-2, with 7 bases fitting TRBD1. V was clipped by 2 bases and J by 3 bases; unmatched bases: 0. Germline CDR1 and CDR2: SGHVS and FNYEAQ. This CDR3 is built from 13 residues. The CDR3 region has the DNA TGTGCCAGCAGCTTACAGGGGGACTATGGCTACACCTTC. Encoded protein: CASSLQGDYGYTF.

The V and J genes are TRBV5-1 and TRBJ1-1; weak D call: TRBD1 (5 bases). CDR1 and CDR2 (germline): SGHRS, YFSETQ. This CDR3 is built from 16 residues. V lost 4 bases and J 1 base, leaving 17 bases between the germline ends. The CDR3 DNA reads as TGCGCCAGCAGCCAGCGCGCTCAGGGTGGGAACACTGAAGCTTTCTTT. It codes for CASSQRAQGGNTEAFF.

As DNA, the CDR3 is TGTGCCAGCAGAGGATTAGCAGGGTATGAGACCCAGTACTTC. It specifies CASRGLAGYETQYF. The chain couples TRBV6-5 to TRBJ2-5; D is perhaps TRBD1 (5 bases). Per germline, CDR1 MNHEY and CDR2 SVGAGI. V lost 6 bases, J lost 5 bases, and 16 bases lay in between. The CDR3 sequence is 14 residues long.

J is TRBJ2-5 and V is TRBV24-1; tentative D call: TRBD1 (5 bases). The CDR3 is made up of 15 amino acids. Looked up from germline, CDR1 is KGHDR and CDR2 is SFDVKD. V dropped 4 bases and J dropped 4 bases, with 15 bases sitting between them. The CDR3 nucleotides read TGTGCCACCAGTGAGCCGACAGCCCTGGGAGAGACCCAGTACTTC. Encoded protein: CATSEPTALGETQYF.

The V and J genes are TRBV5-6 and TRBJ1-2; D unclear. Germline CDR1 and CDR2: SGHDT and YYEEEE. The CDR3 consists of 13 residues. V lost 0 bases and J 7 bases, leaving 10 bases between the germline ends. This CDR3 is CASSLASGGGYTF. As DNA, the CDR3 is TGTGCCAGCAGCTTGGCCAGCGGCGGTGGCTACACCTTC.

The chain joins TRBV15 to TRBJ1-2; no clear D gene. V was cut by 5 bases and J by 4 bases, with 11 bases left in between. The CDR3 consists of 13 residues. Germline assignment: CDR1 LNHNV and CDR2 YYDKDF (reference sequence). As DNA, the CDR3 is TGTGCCACCAGCGCCGGGGAGGCCTATGGCTACACCTTC. Translation: CATSAGEAYGYTF. The complete variable domain, with remaining parts taken from reference TRBV15 and TRBJ1-2, reads DAMVIQNPRYQVTQFGKPVTLSCSQTLNHNVMYWYQQKSSQAPKLLFHYYDKDFNNEADTPDNFQSRRPNTSFCFLDIRSPGLGDTAMYLCATSAGEAYGYTFGSGTRLTVV.

The sample holds a few counts of this clone. The same CDR3 arises from other DNA sequences in this sample as well. This chain joins TRBV11-2 and TRBJ1-3; D gene unclear. The CDR3 totals 14 residues. V was clipped by 2 bases and J by 4 bases, with 9 bases between them. Germline CDR1 is SGHAT and CDR2 is FQNNGV. CDR3 amino acids: CASSLSISGNTIYF. In DNA, the CDR3 is TGTGCCAGCAGCTTATCTATCTCCGGAAACACCATATATTTT.

The rearrangement uses TRBV19 and TRBJ1-3; 9 bases line up with TRBD1. The CDR3 has 15 amino acids. Germline lookup yields CDR1 LNHDA and CDR2 SQIVND (reference sequence). J gave up 6 bases and V 8 bases, and 11 bases lay outside the gene matches. In DNA form, the CDR3 reads TGTGCCAGTGGACCTCGGGACAGGGTGGAAAACACCATATATTTT. The encoded protein is CASGPRDRVENTIYF.

The genes are TRBV2 and TRBJ1-2; D not resolved. This CDR3 spans 15 amino acids. From germline, CDR1 is SNHLY and CDR2 FYNNEI. The V gene lost 3 bases and the J gene lost 4 bases, with 15 bases spanning the gap. CDR3 protein: CASSETSLNLYGYTF. The DNA for the CDR3 is TGTGCCAGCAGTGAGACATCGCTCAACCTCTATGGCTACACCTTC.

The chain couples TRBV6-5 to TRBJ1-1; D possibly corresponds to TRBD1 (6 bases). Germline V gene lookup returns CDR1 MNHEY and CDR2 SVGAGI. This CDR3 has 12 residues. With 4 bases removed from V and 9 bases from J, the gap between germline ends came to 12 bases. The CDR3 sequence is CASSLSGTKAFF. The CDR3 bases are TGTGCCAGCAGTTTATCCGGGACAAAAGCTTTCTTT.

The rearrangement uses TRBV5-5 and TRBJ2-7, with D perhaps matching TRBD1 (7 bases). The CDR3 runs 12 residues. Germline assignment: CDR1 SGHKS and CDR2 YYEKEE (reference sequence). The germline V and J ends were trimmed by 3 bases and 4 bases, with 8 bases remaining between them. CDR3 protein: CASSSGGYEQYF. The CDR3 DNA is TGTGCCAGCAGCTCAGGGGGGTACGAGCAGTACTTC.